This T cell receptor beta chain comes out of a study of control samples from healthy donors and cancer patients. The data were produced by immunoSEQ multiplex PCR, yet TCRdb's version contains in-frame clones alone and is incomplete. This table holds about 49,000 clones, approximately 86% found once. Trimming cost V 2 bases and J 0 bases; bases outside gene matches: 9. The CDR3 consists of 17 residues. Germline loops: CDR1 MNHEY, CDR2 SVGEGT. This chain uses TRBV6-2 or TRBV6-3 with TRBJ1-1; 7 nucleotides match TRBD1. Input material: PBMCs. This receptor was taken from a woman in her fifties or sixties with lung cancer. The CDR3 nucleotides read TGTGCCAGCAGTTACGCGGCAGGGGGTGCCATGAACACTGAAGCTTTCTTT. Amino acid sequence: CASSYAAGGAMNTEAFF.